This entry describes one T cell receptor (beta chain). The data were taken from a study of blood T cell repertoires in COVID-19. Looking at the study overall: There were acute and convalescent COVID-19 samples, and they came from the United States, Italy and Spain. Nucleic acid was either cDNA or gDNA, and it came from T cells, B-cell-depleted T cells, or PBMCs.

Under the authors' procedure: From reference gene primer amplification, estimates of nucleated cell counts were derived. TCRdb's copy holds only in-frame clones and misses some; the assay was immunoSEQ multiplex PCR. V, J and clone size reflect that table, while D and trimming were determined from the DNA. Of around 340,000 clones listed, more than 70% are singletons. The TCR sequence derives from a man under 40 with active or convalescent COVID-19. Sequenced material: peripheral blood.

The CDR3 protein is CASSQDVAAGGTGELFF. In nucleotides, the CDR3 is TGTGCCAGCAGCCAAGATGTGGCGGCCGGGGGCACCGGGGAGCTGTTTTTT. This chain uses TRBV4-2 with TRBJ2-2, with D possibly being TRBD2 (6 bases). The germline V and J ends were trimmed by 0 bases and 4 bases, with 15 bases remaining between them. The CDR3 covers 17 residues. The germline gives CDR1 LGHNA, CDR2 YNFKEQ.